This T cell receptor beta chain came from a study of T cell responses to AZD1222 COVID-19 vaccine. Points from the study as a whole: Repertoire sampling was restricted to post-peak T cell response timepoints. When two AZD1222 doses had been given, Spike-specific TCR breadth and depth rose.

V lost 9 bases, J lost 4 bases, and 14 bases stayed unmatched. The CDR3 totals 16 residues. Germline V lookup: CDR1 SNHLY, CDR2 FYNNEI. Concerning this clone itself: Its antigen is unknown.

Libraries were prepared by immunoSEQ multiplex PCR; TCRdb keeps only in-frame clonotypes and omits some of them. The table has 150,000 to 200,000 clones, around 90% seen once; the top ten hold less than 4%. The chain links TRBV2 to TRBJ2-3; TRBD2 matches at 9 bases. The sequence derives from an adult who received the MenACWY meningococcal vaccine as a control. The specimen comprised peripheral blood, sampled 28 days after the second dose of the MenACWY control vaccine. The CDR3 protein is CASLLPGTSSADTQYF. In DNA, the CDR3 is TGTGCCAGTTTATTACCCGGGACTAGCAGCGCAGATACGCAGTATTTT. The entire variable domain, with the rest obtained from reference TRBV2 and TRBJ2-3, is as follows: EPEVTQTPSHQVTQMGQEVILRCVPISNHLYFYWYRQILGQKVEFLVSFYNNEISEKSEIFDDQFSVERPDGSNFTLKIRSTKLEDSAMYFCASLLPGTSSADTQYFGPGTRLTVL.